This T cell receptor beta chain was sequenced for a study of blood T cell repertoires in COVID-19. Only in-frame clones appear in the TCRdb table, and some are missing; sequencing was by immunoSEQ multiplex PCR. The sample carries tens of thousands of clones, about 80% recorded once. This clone was counted a few times. This CDR3 region has 16 residues. CDR1 SGHNT and CDR2 YYREEE come from the germline V gene (reference sequence). V lost 1 base and J 7 bases, leaving 15 bases between the germline ends. The TCR was taken from a human donor in a cohort sampled during active COVID-19. Material: peripheral blood. The chain joins TRBV5-4 to TRBJ1-6; the D is unclear. The CDR3 spells CASSLSARGLNSPLHF. CDR3 bases: TGTGCCAGCAGCTTGTCGGCCCGAGGCCTGAATTCACCCCTCCACTTT.